Listed below are T cell receptor beta chains from one sample, sequenced in a study of long-term antiretroviral therapy in people with HIV. The method was immunoSEQ multiplex PCR; TCRdb's version includes in-frame clones alone and lacks a portion of them. This sample yields about 16,000 clones, of which roughly 75% are seen a single time; roughly 15% belongs to the top ten. Sample: unsorted PBMCs, taken 1.5 years before starting antiretroviral therapy. Receptors originate from a woman between 50 and 59 years old with HIV. Both conserved end residues are part of each CDR3. Each record gives: D gene, V gene, clone size, J gene, CDR3 DNA, CDR3 protein. The D gene is left open where the match is weak. Expanded clones are given a class, and other clones once, few, many or no size at all.

d_gene: .
v_gene: TRBV30
abundance: .
j_gene: TRBJ2-1
CDR3nt: TGTGCCTGGAGTGCGGTTGCGGGGATGAATGAGCAGTTCTTC
CDR3aa: CAWSAVAGMNEQFF

d_gene: .
v_gene: TRBV29-1
abundance: .
j_gene: TRBJ1-2
CDR3nt: TGCAGCGTTGAAGCTGGGAGGGAAAGAGGAGGGGGCTACACCTTC
CDR3aa: CSVEAGRERGGGYTF

d_gene: .
v_gene: TRBV19
abundance: .
j_gene: TRBJ1-1
CDR3nt: TGTGCCAGTAGTATAGGACGCAGGGGTCTCACTGAAGCTTTCTTT
CDR3aa: CASSIGRRGLTEAFF

d_gene: TRBD1
v_gene: TRBV7-9
abundance: .
j_gene: TRBJ2-1
CDR3nt: TGTGCCAGCAGCTTAGATCGGACAGGGCGGGATGAGCAGTTCTTC
CDR3aa: CASSLDRTGRDEQFF

d_gene: .
v_gene: TRBV30
abundance: .
j_gene: TRBJ1-6
CDR3nt: TGTGCCTGGAGTATACAGGATTATTCACCCCTCCACTTT
CDR3aa: CAWSIQDYSPLHF

d_gene: .
v_gene: TRBV29-1
abundance: .
j_gene: TRBJ1-2
CDR3nt: TGCAGCACTAATTCCGGGACTGAGGGCTACACCTTC
CDR3aa: CSTNSGTEGYTF

d_gene: .
v_gene: TRBV7-3
abundance: .
j_gene: TRBJ1-5
CDR3nt: TGTGCCAGCAGCTGCAGATACGGTAGCAATCAGCCCCAGCATTTT
CDR3aa: CASSCRYGSNQPQHF

d_gene: TRBD2
v_gene: TRBV2
abundance: few
j_gene: TRBJ2-1
CDR3nt: TGTGCCAGCAGTGAACTAGCGGGGGGATACAATGAGCAGTTCTTC
CDR3aa: CASSELAGGYNEQFF

d_gene: .
v_gene: TRBV4-2
abundance: .
j_gene: TRBJ1-1
CDR3nt: TGTGCCAGCAGCCAAGATCGTGTTTATTGGACTGAAGCTTTCTTT
CDR3aa: CASSQDRVYWTEAFF

d_gene: .
v_gene: TRBV30
abundance: .
j_gene: TRBJ1-1
CDR3nt: TGTGCCTGGAGTGTGCATGGGGCTGAAGCTTTCTTT
CDR3aa: CAWSVHGAEAFF

d_gene: .
v_gene: TRBV6-6
abundance: .
j_gene: TRBJ2-5
CDR3nt: TGTGCCAGCAGGAATGGAGAGACCCAGTACTTC
CDR3aa: CASRNGETQYF

d_gene: .
v_gene: TRBV28
abundance: .
j_gene: TRBJ1-2
CDR3nt: TGTGCCAGCAGTTTATCTCCAAATTTCGGGACAACGGGGGGCTACACCTTC
CDR3aa: CASSLSPNFGTTGGYTF

d_gene: TRBD2
v_gene: TRBV2
abundance: .
j_gene: TRBJ2-5
CDR3nt: TGTGCCAGCAGTGAAGGGAAGGTAGCGGGGGGGCAAGAGACCCAGTACTTC
CDR3aa: CASSEGKVAGGQETQYF

d_gene: TRBD1
v_gene: TRBV7-6
abundance: .
j_gene: TRBJ1-1
CDR3nt: TGTGCCAGCAGCTTAGACAGGGGACCAGCTTTCTTT
CDR3aa: CASSLDRGPAFF

d_gene: .
v_gene: TRBV30
abundance: .
j_gene: TRBJ2-1
CDR3nt: TGTGCCTGGAAGCAAAGAGGGGTGGGCTCCTACAATGAGCAGTTCTTC
CDR3aa: CAWKQRGVGSYNEQFF

d_gene: .
v_gene: TRBV11-2
abundance: .
j_gene: TRBJ2-1
CDR3nt: TGTGCCAGCAGCTTAGATAGTTTCAGCTCCTACAATGAGCAGTTCTTC
CDR3aa: CASSLDSFSSYNEQFF

d_gene: .
v_gene: TRBV19
abundance: .
j_gene: TRBJ1-2
CDR3nt: TGTGCCAGTAGTCTGGTCAGCCCGGGCAGCTACACCTTC
CDR3aa: CASSLVSPGSYTF

d_gene: .
v_gene: TRBV27
abundance: .
j_gene: TRBJ1-2
CDR3nt: TGTGCCAGCAGTTTATGGTGGGGGGCCGAAAATGGCTACACCTTC
CDR3aa: CASSLWWGAENGYTF

d_gene: .
v_gene: TRBV30
abundance: .
j_gene: TRBJ1-1
CDR3nt: TGTGCCTGGACCCGGGGGGGGAACACTGAAGCTTTCTTT
CDR3aa: CAWTRGGNTEAFF

d_gene: TRBD2
v_gene: TRBV4-2
abundance: .
j_gene: TRBJ2-4
CDR3nt: TGTGCCAGCAGCCCCGGGACTAGCGGGGGGGCCGAAAACATTCAGTACTTC
CDR3aa: CASSPGTSGGAENIQYF

d_gene: .
v_gene: TRBV5-1
abundance: .
j_gene: TRBJ2-2
CDR3nt: TGCGCCAGCAGCCCGAGTGCAGGGAACACCGGGGAGCTGTTTTTT
CDR3aa: CASSPSAGNTGELFF

d_gene: TRBD2
v_gene: TRBV7-2
abundance: few
j_gene: TRBJ2-2
CDR3nt: TGTGCCAGCAGCTCTAGCGGGGGGGGAGTTATCGGGGAGCTGTTTTTT
CDR3aa: CASSSSGGGVIGELFF

d_gene: .
v_gene: TRBV6-5
abundance: few
j_gene: TRBJ1-1
CDR3nt: TGTGCCAGCAGTTTCACAGGGATTATGAACACTGAAGCTTTCTTT
CDR3aa: CASSFTGIMNTEAFF

d_gene: TRBD2
v_gene: TRBV7-2
abundance: .
j_gene: TRBJ2-5
CDR3nt: TGTGCCAGCAGCTATAGTCGGGGGGGCTCAGAGACCCAGTACTTC
CDR3aa: CASSYSRGGSETQYF

d_gene: .
v_gene: TRBV1
abundance: .
j_gene: TRBJ1-6
CDR3nt: TGCACCAGCAGCCATGGTCGGGGGCTCGGCTCACCCCTCCACTTT
CDR3aa: CTSSHGRGLGSPLHF

d_gene: .
v_gene: TRBV4-1
abundance: .
j_gene: TRBJ1-4
CDR3nt: TGCGCCAGCAGCCAACTTCGGGGAGAAAAACTGTTTTTT
CDR3aa: CASSQLRGEKLFF

d_gene: .
v_gene: TRBV5-1
abundance: .
j_gene: TRBJ1-6
CDR3nt: TGCGCCAGCAGCTTGGGGTCTGGAAATTCACCCCTCCACTTT
CDR3aa: CASSLGSGNSPLHF

d_gene: TRBD1
v_gene: TRBV19
abundance: .
j_gene: TRBJ2-1
CDR3nt: TGTGCCAGTAGTATACTCCCGGGACAGGGGGGGAATGAGCAGTTCTTC
CDR3aa: CASSILPGQGGNEQFF

d_gene: TRBD2
v_gene: TRBV27
abundance: .
j_gene: TRBJ2-3
CDR3nt: TGTGCCAGCTCATATTGGGGGGGGACCCCGATAGATACGCAGTATTTT
CDR3aa: CASSYWGGTPIDTQYF

d_gene: .
v_gene: TRBV21-1
abundance: .
j_gene: TRBJ2-7
CDR3nt: TGTGCCAGCAGCAAAAGGGCAAACCCTTTGCACGAGCAGTACTTC
CDR3aa: CASSKRANPLHEQYF

d_gene: .
v_gene: TRBV28
abundance: .
j_gene: TRBJ1-5
CDR3nt: TGTGCCAGCAGTTTGACCTGGGGCAGCTATAGCAATCAGCCCCAGCATTTT
CDR3aa: CASSLTWGSYSNQPQHF

d_gene: .
v_gene: TRBV7-3
abundance: .
j_gene: TRBJ2-2
CDR3nt: TGTGCCAGCAGCCAACAGGGAAACGGGGAGCTGTTTTTT
CDR3aa: CASSQQGNGELFF

d_gene: .
v_gene: TRBV14
abundance: .
j_gene: TRBJ2-1
CDR3nt: TGTGCCAGCAGCGCGACGGGAGTCGAGCAGTTCTTC
CDR3aa: CASSATGVEQFF

d_gene: .
v_gene: TRBV9
abundance: few
j_gene: TRBJ2-1
CDR3nt: TGTGCCAGCAGCGCCCGGGGGACGGAACTCTACAATGAGCAGTTCTTC
CDR3aa: CASSARGTELYNEQFF

d_gene: .
v_gene: TRBV30
abundance: once
j_gene: TRBJ1-6
CDR3nt: TGTGCCTGGAGCGCTGAACGTTCACCCCTCCACTTT
CDR3aa: CAWSAERSPLHF

d_gene: .
v_gene: TRBV19
abundance: few
j_gene: TRBJ1-5
CDR3nt: TGTGCCAGTAGTATAGGCGGACAGCCCCAGCATTTT
CDR3aa: CASSIGGQPQHF

d_gene: .
v_gene: TRBV19
abundance: .
j_gene: TRBJ1-1
CDR3nt: TGTGCCAGTAGTATAGACGGCCCGGGCACTGAAGCTTTCTTT
CDR3aa: CASSIDGPGTEAFF

d_gene: TRBD1
v_gene: TRBV2
abundance: .
j_gene: TRBJ2-3
CDR3nt: TGTGCCAGCAGTACAAGACAGGGAGCAGATACGCAGTATTTT
CDR3aa: CASSTRQGADTQYF

d_gene: TRBD1
v_gene: TRBV29-1
abundance: .
j_gene: TRBJ1-2
CDR3nt: TGCAGCGTTGGGGGGACAGGCCGGGGCTATGGCTACACCTTC
CDR3aa: CSVGGTGRGYGYTF

d_gene: .
v_gene: TRBV6-5
abundance: .
j_gene: TRBJ1-1
CDR3nt: TGTGCCAGCAGCCGCGGAGGGGGGAACACTGAAGCTTTCTTT
CDR3aa: CASSRGGGNTEAFF

d_gene: .
v_gene: TRBV19
abundance: once
j_gene: TRBJ1-5
CDR3nt: TGTGCCAGTAGGAACGAGGGGCAGCCCCAGCATTTT
CDR3aa: CASRNEGQPQHF

d_gene: TRBD1
v_gene: TRBV7-2
abundance: .
j_gene: TRBJ1-5
CDR3nt: TGTGCCAGCAGCTTAGAAGGACAGGGTGGGCAGCCCCAGCATTTT
CDR3aa: CASSLEGQGGQPQHF

d_gene: .
v_gene: TRBV5-1
abundance: .
j_gene: TRBJ2-2
CDR3nt: TGCGCCAGCAGCCCCGACAGTCGGGGCACCGGGGAGCTGTTTTTT
CDR3aa: CASSPDSRGTGELFF

d_gene: TRBD1
v_gene: TRBV2
abundance: .
j_gene: TRBJ2-7
CDR3nt: TGTGCCAGTCTGAGATCCGGGACAGGGGCCTACTACGAGCAGTACTTC
CDR3aa: CASLRSGTGAYYEQYF

d_gene: TRBD1
v_gene: TRBV30
abundance: .
j_gene: TRBJ2-3
CDR3nt: TGTGCCTGGGACAGGGGCAGGGGCACAGATACGCAGTATTTT
CDR3aa: CAWDRGRGTDTQYF

d_gene: .
v_gene: TRBV28
abundance: once
j_gene: TRBJ1-6
CDR3nt: TGTGCCAGCCGGGCGCTGGCTTATAATTCACCCCTCCACTTT
CDR3aa: CASRALAYNSPLHF

d_gene: .
v_gene: TRBV7-8
abundance: .
j_gene: TRBJ1-3
CDR3nt: TGTGCCAGCAGCTTAGTTGAGGGGTCTGGAAACACCATATATTTT
CDR3aa: CASSLVEGSGNTIYF

d_gene: .
v_gene: TRBV30
abundance: .
j_gene: TRBJ1-1
CDR3nt: TGTGCCTGGAGTGAGGGCCCTTTGGTTGAAGCTTTCTTT
CDR3aa: CAWSEGPLVEAFF

d_gene: .
v_gene: TRBV19
abundance: .
j_gene: TRBJ1-5
CDR3nt: TGTGCCAGTAGTATCGTTCCCGGATATAGCAATCAGCCCCAGCATTTT
CDR3aa: CASSIVPGYSNQPQHF

d_gene: .
v_gene: TRBV18
abundance: medium-sized
j_gene: TRBJ1-2
CDR3nt: TGTGCCAGCTCACCCGACAACCTACTGACAGCTAACTATGGCTACACCTTC
CDR3aa: CASSPDNLLTANYGYTF

d_gene: .
v_gene: TRBV7-9
abundance: .
j_gene: TRBJ1-1
CDR3nt: TGTGCCAGCAGCTTCTCAGGCACGAACACTGAAGCTTTCTTT
CDR3aa: CASSFSGTNTEAFF

d_gene: .
v_gene: TRBV25-1
abundance: .
j_gene: TRBJ2-2
CDR3nt: TGTGCCAGCAGTGAAATGGGCGGGGAGCTGTTTTTT
CDR3aa: CASSEMGGELFF

d_gene: .
v_gene: TRBV4-1
abundance: .
j_gene: TRBJ2-2
CDR3nt: TGCGCCAGCAGCCCGCGGGACGGGGGTACCACCGGGGAGCTGTTTTTT
CDR3aa: CASSPRDGGTTGELFF

d_gene: .
v_gene: TRBV10-2
abundance: .
j_gene: TRBJ1-6
CDR3nt: TGCGCCAGCAGTGGGACGGAAAATTCACCCCTCCACTTT
CDR3aa: CASSGTENSPLHF

d_gene: .
v_gene: TRBV7-9
abundance: .
j_gene: TRBJ2-2
CDR3nt: TGTGCCAGCAGCCTGAGTCCTAGCCACACCGGGGAGCTGTTTTTT
CDR3aa: CASSLSPSHTGELFF

d_gene: TRBD1
v_gene: TRBV2
abundance: few
j_gene: TRBJ1-5
CDR3nt: TGTGCCAGCAGTCCCGACAGGGGGCAGGGTCAGCCCCAGCATTTT
CDR3aa: CASSPDRGQGQPQHF

d_gene: TRBD2
v_gene: TRBV2
abundance: .
j_gene: TRBJ2-2
CDR3nt: TGTGCCAGCAGTAGCTCTAGCGGGGGGGCCGGTCCCGGGGAGCTGTTTTTT
CDR3aa: CASSSSSGGAGPGELFF

d_gene: .
v_gene: TRBV11-2
abundance: .
j_gene: TRBJ2-1
CDR3nt: TGTGCCAGCAGCTTAAGCAGCTCCTACAATGAGCAGTTCTTC
CDR3aa: CASSLSSSYNEQFF